In its sample, the clone carrying this T cell receptor (beta chain) was seen many times. What was amplified from RNA transcripts were TCR beta CDR3 regions. First-round RT-PCR with HTBI primers amplified the TCR CDR3 region. TCRdb analysed the multiplex PCR reads with MiXCR anew, one entry per CDR3 protein. The table records 400,000 to 600,000 distinct CDR3 sequences, about 20% of them present only once. This specimen belongs to a study of T cells in Graves' hyperthyroidism and ophthalmopathy. Trimming cost V 6 bases and J 1 base, with 18 bases left between them. The CDR3 totals 16 residues. In germline, CDR1 is MNHNS, CDR2 SASEGT. Absence of ophthalmopathy progression within 18 months defined stable Graves' hyperthyroidism. PBMCs were derived from around 10 ml fresh peripheral blood.

The receptor's source is a young man with Graves' hyperthyroidism. The sample comprised blood. V and J are TRBV6-1 and TRBJ1-1; D might be TRBD1 (5 bases). The DNA of the CDR3 is TGTGCCAGCAGCAGGGTTTTAGGGTCAGGGAACACTGAAGCTTTCTTT. Encoded protein: CASSRVLGSGNTEAFF.